Many counts were recorded for the clone carrying this T cell receptor beta chain. Germline V gene data show CDR1 as SGHAT and CDR2 as FQNNGV. Losses at the gene ends were 0 bases for V and 2 bases for J; bases not matched to a gene: 0. The CDR3 extends over 14 amino acids. The data originate from a study of spatial heterogeneity in lung cancer. About the study: Samples were donated by 72 untreated early-stage non-small cell lung cancer patients. Consistently, beta-chain sequences turned up in larger numbers than alpha-chain sequences did.

On each TCR cDNA molecule, a unique molecular identifier was present. One entry per CDR3 protein, called by TCRdb with MiXCR from the 5' RACE reads. The sample includes some 120,000 distinct CDR3 sequences, more than 10% of them seen just once. This sample's time point: blood at routine non-recurrence follow-up after resection. From tumor, nontumor lung or frozen PBMC, whole RNA was taken unsorted for sequencing. The clonotype originates from a male donor with early-stage non-small cell lung cancer. The specimen comprised PBMCs, sampled at follow-up. The gene calls are TRBV11-2 and TRBJ2-5, with 7 bases fitting TRBD1. CDR3 in amino acids: CASSLETGQETQYF. In DNA form, the CDR3 reads TGTGCCAGCAGCTTAGAGACAGGGCAAGAGACCCAGTACTTC.